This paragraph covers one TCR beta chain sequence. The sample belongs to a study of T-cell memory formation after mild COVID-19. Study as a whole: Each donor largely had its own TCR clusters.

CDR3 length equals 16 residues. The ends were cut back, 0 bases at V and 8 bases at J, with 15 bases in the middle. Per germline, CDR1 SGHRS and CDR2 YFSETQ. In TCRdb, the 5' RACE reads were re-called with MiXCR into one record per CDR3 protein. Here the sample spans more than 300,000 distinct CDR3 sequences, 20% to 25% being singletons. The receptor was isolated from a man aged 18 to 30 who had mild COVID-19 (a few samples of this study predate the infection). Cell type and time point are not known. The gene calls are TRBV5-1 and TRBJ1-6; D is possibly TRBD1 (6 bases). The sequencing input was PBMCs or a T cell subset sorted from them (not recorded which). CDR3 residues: CASSLVFGGRDSPLHF. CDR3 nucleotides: TGCGCCAGCAGCTTGGTCTTCGGGGGGCGCGATTCACCCCTCCACTTT.